This entry concerns a single T cell receptor beta chain. This record belongs to a study of PD-L1 blockade in urothelial cancer. Background on the study: Blood was subjected to analysis at 3 weeks (second dose) and 6 weeks following treatment start. Blood samples had a median of 141,255 T cells, tens of thousands of unique TCRs, and clonality 0.075 to 0.095.

Time point meaning: pretreatment peripheral blood. V lost 3 bases and J 0 bases, leaving 15 bases between the germline ends. Per the germline V gene, CDR1 is SGHDT and CDR2 is YYEEEE. The CDR3 loop spans 16 amino acids. Only in-frame clones appear in the TCRdb table, and some are missing; sequencing was by immunoSEQ multiplex PCR. The sample yields over 45,000 clones, about 82% seen once. The chain couples TRBV5-6 to TRBJ1-1; maybe TRBD1 (6 bases). The sequence derives from a man aged 55 to 69 with urothelial cancer. Sequenced here: PBMCs, sampled around atezolizumab (anti-PD-L1) treatment. CDR3 bases: TGTGCCAGCAGCTATACAGGGTTCGTCATGAACACTGAAGCTTTCTTT. It translates to CASSYTGFVMNTEAFF.